This T cell receptor (beta chain) derives from a study of T cell changes during pregnancy in multiple sclerosis. The CDR3 extends over 17 amino acids. Germline assignment: CDR1 WNHNN and CDR2 SYGVQD (reference sequence). V gave up 3 bases and J gave up 6 bases; unmatched junction bases: 11. The table lists this clone with a count of one. The data were produced by immunoSEQ multiplex PCR, yet TCRdb's version contains in-frame clones alone and is incomplete. Among around 100,000 clones listed, roughly 92% were seen once. V usage is TRBV10-1 and J usage is TRBJ2-2; 9 nucleotides align to TRBD1. This receptor was taken from a female donor with multiple sclerosis, enrolled in a pregnancy study. Sequenced material: peripheral blood, taken after pregnancy. CDR3 residues: CASSDKCGDRVPGELFF. In DNA, the CDR3 is TGCGCCAGCAGTGATAAGTGTGGGGACAGGGTCCCCGGGGAGCTGTTTTTT.